Following are 9 T cell receptor beta chains from one sample sequenced in a study of CD8 T cells in Susac syndrome. With random hexamers, reverse transcription was performed on about 0.5 to 1 ug of RNA. TCRdb re-derived calls from the immunoSEQ multiplex PCR reads in MiXCR, one entry per CDR3 protein. This table has some 110,000 distinct CDR3 sequences, 90% to 95% appearing once. The material sequenced was CD4+ T cells from PBMCs. These receptors were obtained from a human donor with multiple sclerosis.

The gene calls are TRBV29-1 and TRBJ1-2; D is ambiguous. With 2 bases removed from V and 5 bases from J, the gap between germline ends came to 3 bases. This CDR3 has 10 residues. Germline loops: CDR1 SQVTM, CDR2 ANQGSEA. The CDR3 loop reads CSVEQYGYTF. The CDR3 nucleotides read TGCAGCGTTGAACAGTATGGCTACACCTTC. Full variable domain (rest looked up from reference TRBV29-1 and TRBJ1-2): SAVISQKPSRDICQRGTSLTIQCQVDSQVTMMFWYRQQPGQSLTLIATANQGSEATYESGFVIDKFPISRPNLTFSTLTVSNMSPEDSSIYLCSVEQYGYTFGSGTRLTVV.

The rearrangement uses TRBV6-5 and TRBJ1-2; D gene ambiguous. The CDR3 sequence is 12 residues long. The V gene lost 2 bases and the J gene lost 8 bases, with 9 bases spanning the gap. Germline loops: CDR1 MNHEY, CDR2 SVGAGI. The CDR3 nucleotides are TGTGCCAGCAGTTACGAAGGTGGGGGCTACACCTTC. Amino acid sequence: CASSYEGGGYTF.

The V gene is TRBV27, the J gene TRBJ1-5; D may be TRBD1 (5 bases). Germline CDR1 is MNHEY and CDR2 is SMNVEV (reference sequence). The CDR3 is made up of 16 amino acids. Trimming removed 2 bases from V and 0 bases from J, with 11 bases in between. DNA for the CDR3: TGTGCCAGCAGTTTAGAAGGGACTTATAGCAATCAGCCCCAGCATTTT. This sequence encodes CASSLEGTYSNQPQHF.

J is TRBJ1-1 and V is TRBV7-3; D might be TRBD1 (6 bases). From germline, CDR1 is SGHTA and CDR2 FQGTGA. V gave up 8 bases and J gave up 5 bases, with 12 bases separating them. This CDR3 spans 12 amino acids. The CDR3 loop is CASGTGMTEAFF. CDR3 in DNA: TGTGCCAGCGGAACAGGGATGACTGAAGCTTTCTTT.

The chain has TRBV18 and TRBJ2-6, with D uncertain. From germline, CDR1 is KGHSH and CDR2 LQKENI. Trimming stripped 1 base from V and 0 bases from J, with 4 bases between. The CDR3 is 15 residues long. The CDR3 DNA is TGTGCCAGCTCACCACTCCCCTCTGGGGCCAACGTCCTGACTTTC. Translation: CASSPLPSGANVLTF.

The rearrangement joins TRBV18 to TRBJ1-2, with D possibly being TRBD1 (5 bases). The ends were cut back, 3 bases at V and 8 bases at J, with 13 bases in the middle. This CDR3 spans 13 amino acids. Germline-derived CDR1 and CDR2 are KGHSH and LQKENI. The DNA for the CDR3 is TGTGCCAGCTCACCGACAGAACTTCAAGGCTACACCTTC. This gives the protein CASSPTELQGYTF.

CDR3 in amino acids: CASSPNMGQEHGYTF. Here the CDR3 DNA reads TGTGCCAGCAGCCCAAACATGGGACAAGAGCATGGCTACACCTTC. This chain connects TRBV5-4 to TRBJ1-2, with D possibly TRBD1 on 6 matching bases. V lost 4 bases, J lost 6 bases, and 19 bases lay in between. In germline, CDR1 is SGHNT, CDR2 YYREEE (reference sequence). CDR3 length equals 15 residues.

CDR3 nucleotide sequence: TGTGCCAGCAGTCCCCTTAGCGGGGGGCCCCTAAAGCAGTTCTTC. Amino acid sequence: CASSPLSGGPLKQFF. This chain links TRBV27 with TRBJ2-1, with TRBD2 matching over 10 bases. Germline V gives CDR1 MNHEY, CDR2 SMNVEV (reference sequence). The CDR3 is 15 residues long. After removal of 5 bases from V and 11 bases from J, the junction contained 12 bases not matched to a gene.

V usage is TRBV20-1 and J usage is TRBJ2-2; D may be TRBD1 or TRBD2 (6 bases each). CDR3 length: 13 residues. CDR1 and CDR2 (germline): DFQATT, SNEGSKA (reference sequence). The DNA for the CDR3 is TGCAGGGTACAGGGACTGAACACCGGGGAGCTGTTTTTT. Translation: CRVQGLNTGELFF.